Presented here are 17 T cell receptor beta chains from one specimen sequenced in a study of cytomegalovirus exposure and HLA in healthy donors. This table comes from immunoSEQ multiplex PCR, and its TCRdb copy is limited to in-frame clones, with some not included. The sample consists of under 100,000 clones, about 96% of them appearing once. Material for sequencing was PBMCs. These receptors all stem from a woman younger than 35 in good health and CMV-seronegative.

This clone was seen only once. The V and J genes are TRBV18 and TRBJ1-1, with TRBD1 as a possible D gene (6 bases). CDR3 size: 14 residues. The V gene's germline CDR1 is KGHSH and CDR2 LQKENI. The ends were cut back, 4 bases at V and 4 bases at J, with 13 bases in the middle. CDR3 coding DNA: TGTGCCAGCTCACGGGACATATTGGGCACTGAAGCTTTCTTT. Translation: CASSRDILGTEAFF.

DNA for the CDR3: TGTGCCAGCAGCCGGGATCGGGCTGGCTACACCTTC. The encoded protein is CASSRDRAGYTF. The chain links TRBV6-5 to TRBJ1-2; D call uncertain. With 6 bases removed from V and 7 bases from J, the gap between germline ends came to 12 bases. The CDR3 has 12 amino acids. Germline assignment: CDR1 MNHEY and CDR2 SVGAGI.

The chain couples TRBV5-1 to TRBJ1-2; TRBD1 matches 8 bases. Germline CDR1 SGHRS, CDR2 YFSETQ. The J segment lost 2 bases and the V segment lost 6 bases, leaving 6 bases of the junction unmatched. CDR3 size: 14 residues. The CDR3 DNA reads as TGCGCCAGCACTAACGGACAGGGCAACTATGGCTACACCTTC. It codes for CASTNGQGNYGYTF.

The V and J genes are TRBV15 and TRBJ2-2, with TRBD2 matching over 7 bases. In germline, CDR1 is LNHNV, CDR2 YYDKDF (reference sequence). The V segment lost 0 bases and the J segment 0 bases; nucleotides outside the gene matches: 7. This CDR3 has 18 residues. The CDR3 DNA reads TGTGCCACCAGCAGAGATAAAACCCTAGCGGCGAACACCGGGGAGCTGTTTTTT. Translation: CATSRDKTLAANTGELFF.

This clone is a singleton in its sample. The chain has TRBV6-5 and TRBJ1-1; 9 nucleotides align to TRBD1. Per the germline V gene, CDR1 is MNHEY and CDR2 is SVGAGI. Trimming removed 5 bases from V and 10 bases from J; junction bases left unmatched: 14. The CDR3 extends over 15 amino acids. CDR3 sequence (DNA): TGTGCCAGCAGTCGCCCTCTAGGACAGGGGCAACGAGCTTTCTTT. Protein: CASSRPLGQGQRAFF.

This clone came up once. This rearrangement joins TRBV2 to TRBJ2-7, with 7 bases fitting TRBD2. This CDR3 is built from 14 residues. Germline CDR1 and CDR2: SNHLY and FYNNEI. V dropped 11 bases and J dropped 2; count of bases not matched to a gene: 12. DNA of the CDR3: TGTGCCGGAACTCCGGGACTAACCCCCTACGAGCAGTACTTC. Amino acid sequence: CAGTPGLTPYEQYF.

This chain links TRBV18 with TRBJ2-5; D ambiguous. CDR3 length: 15 amino acids. The V and J ends lost 4 bases and 7 bases respectively, with 19 bases between them. Germline lookup yields CDR1 KGHSH and CDR2 LQKENI. CDR3 DNA: TGTGCCAGCTCACAACCGCTAAAGTCTACGGGGACCCAGTACTTC. This encodes CASSQPLKSTGTQYF.

The chain uses TRBV5-6 and TRBJ2-2, with D possibly matching TRBD2 (7 bases). Germline CDR1 and CDR2: SGHDT and YYEEEE. The CDR3 covers 16 residues. V dropped 2 bases and J dropped 5 bases, with 16 bases sitting between them. The CDR3, as DNA: TGTGCCAGCAGCTTCTTGGGCGGGGGCGGAACCGGGGAGCTGTTTTTT. As protein: CASSFLGGGGTGELFF.

V and J are TRBV19 and TRBJ1-1; D unresolved. The V end lost 4 bases, the J end lost 4 bases, and 10 bases lay between the germline ends. Germline V CDR1 and CDR2: LNHDA, SQIVND (reference sequence). The length of the CDR3 is 13 residues. The CDR3 DNA follows: TGTGCCAGTAGTAGGGCAGGAGGCACTGAAGCTTTCTTT. Residues: CASSRAGGTEAFF.

The chain employs TRBV29-1 and TRBJ2-3; the D gene is possibly TRBD2 (6 bases). CDR1 is SQVTM and CDR2 is ANQGSEA in the germline V gene. Deletions cut 0 bases from V and 4 bases from J, with 11 bases between. This CDR3 comprises 14 residues. The CDR3 DNA is TGCAGCGTTGAAGAAGGGAGGAGGCCAGATACGCAGTATTTT. This gives the protein CSVEEGRRPDTQYF.

This rearrangement joins TRBV19 to TRBJ2-6; a weak D match, TRBD1 (6 bases). The length of the CDR3 is 15 residues. CDR1 and CDR2 (germline): LNHDA, SQIVND (reference sequence). With 4 bases removed from V and 11 bases from J, the gap between germline ends came to 18 bases. This CDR3 reads CASSSGQLVLDVLTF. In DNA form, the CDR3 reads TGTGCCAGTAGTAGCGGACAGTTGGTACTTGACGTCCTGACTTTC. The entire variable domain, with the rest obtained from reference TRBV19 and TRBJ2-6, is as follows: DGGITQSPKYLFRKEGQNVTLSCEQNLNHDAMYWYRQDPGQGLRLIYYSQIVNDFQKGDIAEGYSVSREKKESFPLTVTSAQKNPTAFYLCASSSGQLVLDVLTFGAGSRLTVL.

The chain employs TRBV7-9 and TRBJ2-7; 9 positions agree with TRBD1. V lost 2 bases, J lost 5 bases, and 10 bases stayed unmatched. Germline CDR1 and CDR2: SEHNR and FQNEAQ (reference sequence). CDR3 length equals 16 residues. The CDR3 region has the DNA TGTGCCAGCAGCTTAATTCTGGGACAGGGTCGGGACGAGCAGTACTTC. Its translation: CASSLILGQGRDEQYF.

This chain joins TRBV7-8 and TRBJ2-1; perhaps TRBD1 as D (5 bases). This CDR3 has 14 amino acids. Germline CDR1 reads SGHVS; CDR2 reads FQNEAQ. Trimming shortened V by 4 bases and J by 4 bases, and 11 bases separated the two germline ends. CDR3 loop: CASSSTDKYNEQFF. The CDR3 region has the DNA TGTGCCAGCAGCTCGACGGACAAATACAATGAGCAGTTCTTC. The full variable domain, rest sourced from reference TRBV7-8 and TRBJ2-1, is GAGVSQSPRYKVAKRGQDVALRCDPISGHVSLFWYQQALGQGPEFLTYFQNEAQLDKSGLPSDRFFAERPEGSVSTLKIQRTQQEDSAVYLCASSSTDKYNEQFFGPGTRLTVL.

The J gene is TRBJ2-5, the V gene TRBV2; TRBD2 aligns across 10 bases. V was pared by 3 bases and J by 5 bases, with 12 bases of the junction left unmatched. Germline V gene lookup returns CDR1 SNHLY and CDR2 FYNNEI. This CDR3 spans 17 amino acids. CDR3: CASSELGLAGERETQYF. The CDR3 DNA reads TGTGCCAGCAGTGAGCTGGGGCTAGCGGGAGAGCGGGAGACCCAGTACTTC.

The gene calls are TRBV7-8 and TRBJ1-5, with TRBD1 identical over 8 bases. V trimming: 5 bases; J trimming: 6 bases; junction bases outside the gene matches: 9. CDR1 and CDR2 (germline): SGHVS, FQNEAQ. The CDR3 contains 15 residues. The CDR3 loop is CASSPRQGPSQPQHF. In nucleotides, the CDR3 is TGTGCCAGCAGCCCGAGACAGGGGCCGAGTCAGCCCCAGCATTTT.

This rearrangement joins TRBV7-6 to TRBJ1-5; D is perhaps TRBD1 (5 bases). The germline V gene has CDR1 SGHVS and CDR2 FNYEAQ. The V gene lost 0 bases and the J gene lost 6 bases, with 9 bases spanning the gap. This CDR3 has 14 residues. The CDR3 DNA sequence: TGTGCCAGCAGCTTAGCGCGGGGCGTTCAGCCCCAGCATTTT. Translation: CASSLARGVQPQHF.

V gene TRBV28 combines with J gene TRBJ2-7; D may be TRBD2 (5 bases). V gave up 5 bases and J gave up 11 bases, with 10 bases separating them. The germline V gene has CDR1 MDHEN and CDR2 SYDVKM. The CDR3 sequence is 10 residues long. The CDR3 region is CASSSGTKYF. The CDR3 coding sequence is TGTGCCAGCAGTAGCGGTACCAAGTACTTC.